Following are 18 T cell receptor beta chains from one sample sequenced in a study of technical replicates of blood from a handful of donors. Sequenced by immunoSEQ multiplex PCR; TCRdb stores in-frame clones only, minus some. The data contain some 14,000 clones, 70% to 90% of them singletons. The sequenced sample consisted of PBMCs. These receptors all stem from a human donor in good health.

The sample holds a few counts of this clone. The chain recombines TRBV29-1 with TRBJ1-5, with 9 nucleotides matching TRBD1. Per the germline V gene, CDR1 is SQVTM and CDR2 is ANQGSEA. CDR3 size: 15 residues. With V trimmed by 6 bases and J by 1 base, 7 bases remained unmatched. CDR3 bases: TGCAGCGTCGCCGGGACAGGGACAAGCAATCAGCCCCAGCATTTT. This gives the protein CSVAGTGTSNQPQHF.

This chain links TRBV6-5 with TRBJ2-1; TRBD2 matches at 8 bases. Germline V lookup: CDR1 MNHEY, CDR2 SVGAGI. The CDR3 consists of 15 residues. Trimming removed 3 bases from V and 2 bases from J; junction bases left unmatched: 3. CDR3 sequence reads: CASSYSGNAYNEQFF. For the CDR3, the DNA is TGTGCCAGCAGTTATAGCGGGAACGCCTACAATGAGCAGTTCTTC.

This rearrangement joins TRBV18 to TRBJ1-4; D is ambiguous. Germline CDR1 KGHSH, CDR2 LQKENI. Trimming removed 4 bases at V and 8 bases at J, with 11 bases between. This CDR3 is built from 13 residues. CDR3 amino acids: CASSLGLLEKLFF. The CDR3 nucleotides read TGTGCCAGCTCACTTGGACTTCTCGAAAAACTGTTTTTT.

The chain joins TRBV11-2 to TRBJ1-5; 9 bases fit TRBD1. The CDR3 runs to 15 residues. The germline V gene encodes CDR1 SGHAT and CDR2 FQNNGV. With V trimmed by 1 base and J by 5 bases, 3 bases remained unmatched. The CDR3 nucleotides are TGTGCCAGCAGCTTAGCGGGACAGGGATATCAGCCCCAGCATTTT. Translated, it gives CASSLAGQGYQPQHF.

The DNA for the CDR3 is TGTGCCAGCAGCTTACACACAGGGCAAGAGACCCAGTACTTC. As protein: CASSLHTGQETQYF. The V call is TRBV7-9, the J call TRBJ2-5, with D maybe TRBD1 (6 bases). The CDR3 runs 14 residues. Looked up from germline, CDR1 is SEHNR and CDR2 is FQNEAQ (reference sequence). V lost 2 bases, J lost 2 bases, and 9 bases lay in between.

This chain uses TRBV19 with TRBJ2-1; 12 bases are shared with TRBD2. In germline, CDR1 is LNHDA, CDR2 SQIVND (reference sequence). The CDR3 loop spans 16 amino acids. V lost 5 bases and J lost 9; bases outside the gene matches: 11. The CDR3 protein is CASSPFASGRGGEQFF. The CDR3 nucleotides are TGTGCCAGTAGTCCTTTCGCTAGCGGGAGGGGGGGTGAGCAGTTCTTC.

The rearrangement joins TRBV6-5 to TRBJ1-2, with a possible D match to TRBD1 (6 bases). There are 15 residues in the CDR3. V was pared by 6 bases and J by 1 base, with 15 bases between. Germline-derived CDR1 and CDR2 are MNHEY and SVGAGI. The CDR3 sequence: CASRRGGGGNYGYTF. The CDR3 bases are TGTGCCAGCAGGCGAGGGGGAGGGGGTAACTATGGCTACACCTTC.

The chain is built from TRBV5-1 and TRBJ1-1; a possible D gene is TRBD1 (6 bases). There are 13 residues in the CDR3. V dropped 6 bases and J dropped 7 bases, with 16 bases sitting between them. Germline CDR1 is SGHRS and CDR2 is YFSETQ. CDR3 coding DNA: TGCGCCAGCACTATTGACAGGCGAGGTGAAGCTTTCTTT. It codes for CASTIDRRGEAFF.

The chain is built from TRBV9 and TRBJ2-1; D is possibly TRBD2 (6 bases). Trimming took off 4 bases at V and 5 bases at J, with 19 bases between the two ends. Germline CDR1 SGDLS, CDR2 YYNGEE. CDR3 length: 16 residues. CDR3 sequence reads: CASSMAGTSGDNEQFF. Here the CDR3 DNA reads TGTGCCAGCAGCATGGCCGGGACTTCGGGGGACAATGAGCAGTTCTTC.

The V and J genes are TRBV9 and TRBJ2-7, with D possibly matching TRBD2 (6 bases). CDR1 SGDLS and CDR2 YYNGEE come from the germline V gene. The V end was cut by 0 bases, the J end by 2 bases, with 9 bases between. The CDR3 spans 14 residues. The CDR3 DNA is TGTGCCAGCAGCGTAGAGGAGGGGCCCTACGAGCAGTACTTC. This sequence encodes CASSVEEGPYEQYF.

This chain joins TRBV6-5 and TRBJ1-2, with TRBD1 as a possible D gene (6 bases). V shed 6 bases and J shed 0 bases, with 11 bases lying between them. This CDR3 contains 14 residues. Germline V lookup: CDR1 MNHEY, CDR2 SVGAGI. CDR3 in DNA: TGTGCCAGCAGGGACAGCCAAGCTAACTATGGCTACACCTTC. Its protein product is CASRDSQANYGYTF.

The CDR3 is CASHFGVLYNEQFF. The CDR3 DNA is TGTGCCAGCCACTTCGGGGTACTTTACAATGAGCAGTTCTTC. The chain combines TRBV7-9 with TRBJ2-1; possibly TRBD2 for D (5 bases). This CDR3 has 14 residues. The germline CDR1 and CDR2 sequences are SEHNR and FQNEAQ (reference sequence). V lost 8 bases and J lost 4, with 15 bases in between.

The rearrangement uses TRBV11-2 and TRBJ1-4; D possibly corresponds to TRBD1 (5 bases). Trimming removed 0 bases from V and 3 bases from J, with 11 bases in between. Germline CDR1 is SGHAT and CDR2 is FQNNGV. This CDR3 spans 16 amino acids. CDR3 in DNA: TGTGCCAGCAGCTTAGAATATGACAGCCCTAATGAAAAACTGTTTTTT. This codes for CASSLEYDSPNEKLFF.

V and J are TRBV5-4 and TRBJ2-7, with no clear D. CDR3 length: 11 amino acids. The V gene lost 1 base and the J gene lost 5 bases, with 4 bases spanning the gap. CDR1 and CDR2 (germline): SGHNT, YYREEE (reference sequence). The CDR3, as DNA: TGTGCCAGCAGCTTGTCGGACGAGCAGTACTTC. Protein sequence: CASSLSDEQYF.

This chain joins TRBV6-1 and TRBJ1-1; TRBD1 matches 8 bases. V lost 2 bases, J lost 3 bases, and 14 bases stayed unmatched. This CDR3 is built from 18 residues. The germline V gene encodes CDR1 MNHNS and CDR2 SASEGT. CDR3 nucleotides: TGTGCCAGCAGTGAAATCAACAGGGGGATTAGTGGCGACACTGAAGCTTTCTTT. Protein: CASSEINRGISGDTEAFF.

J is TRBJ2-7 and V is TRBV7-9, with D possibly matching TRBD2 (5 bases). V lost 3 bases, J lost 3 bases, and 15 bases lay in between. The CDR3 covers 15 residues. Germline loops: CDR1 SEHNR, CDR2 FQNEAQ (reference sequence). The CDR3 DNA sequence: TGTGCCAGCAGCTTTGGGTCCGGGATCGGCTACGAGCAGTACTTC. Its protein is CASSFGSGIGYEQYF.

V gene TRBV5-1 combines with J gene TRBJ2-5; possible D gene TRBD1, 5 bases. V dropped 0 bases and J dropped 1 base, with 7 bases sitting between them. The CDR3 runs to 14 residues. Germline V gene sequence: CDR1 SGHRS, CDR2 YFSETQ. The CDR3 protein is CASSLAGSQETQYF. CDR3 coding DNA: TGCGCCAGCAGCTTGGCAGGGTCCCAAGAGACCCAGTACTTC.

A single count supports this clone. The chain joins TRBV19 to TRBJ1-2; D possibly corresponds to TRBD1 (5 bases). Trimming took off 3 bases at V and 7 bases at J, with 9 bases between the two ends. Germline V gene lookup returns CDR1 LNHDA and CDR2 SQIVND (reference sequence). The CDR3 has 12 amino acids. This chain's CDR3 is CASSMGQVGYTF. The CDR3 DNA reads as TGTGCCAGTAGTATGGGGCAGGTTGGCTACACCTTC. Filled out from reference TRBV19 and TRBJ1-2, the complete variable domain reads DGGITQSPKYLFRKEGQNVTLSCEQNLNHDAMYWYRQDPGQGLRLIYYSQIVNDFQKGDIAEGYSVSREKKESFPLTVTSAQKNPTAFYLCASSMGQVGYTFGSGTRLTVV.